This entry lists 26 T cell receptor beta chains sequenced from one sample in a study of T cells in localized non-small cell lung cancer. Libraries were prepared by immunoSEQ multiplex PCR; TCRdb keeps only in-frame clonotypes and omits some of them. The sample contains 25,000 to 30,000 clones, around 89% of which appear only once. The source material was peripheral blood, sampled before any cancer treatment. The receptors were sampled from a female donor over 55 with stage III squamous cell lung carcinoma.

The chain recombines TRBV29-1 with TRBJ1-1, with a possible D match to TRBD1 (5 bases). This CDR3 spans 14 amino acids. Germline-derived CDR1 and CDR2 are SQVTM and ANQGSEA. Trimming removed 3 bases from V and 6 bases from J, with 17 bases in between. The CDR3 loop reads CSVDGGEGFAEAFF. As DNA, the CDR3 is TGCAGCGTTGATGGAGGGGAGGGGTTCGCTGAAGCTTTCTTT.

The V gene is TRBV11-2, the J gene TRBJ2-4; D not resolved. The CDR3 totals 11 residues. Germline CDR1 and CDR2: SGHAT and FQNNGV. V was shortened by 2 bases and J by 10 bases, with 6 bases between the two germline ends. CDR3 DNA sequence: TGTGCCAGCAGCTTATCGGAGATTCAGTACTTC. This translates into CASSLSEIQYF.

The chain uses TRBV5-1 and TRBJ2-3; a weak D match, TRBD2 (6 bases). CDR1 is SGHRS, CDR2 YFSETQ, per germline. Trimming removed 2 bases at V and 0 bases at J, with 10 bases between. The CDR3 is made up of 15 amino acids. The CDR3 DNA follows: TGCGCCAGCAGCTTAACTAGCACCAGCACAGATACGCAGTATTTT. It translates to CASSLTSTSTDTQYF.

V and J are TRBV5-1 and TRBJ2-1; 7 bases agree with TRBD2. The CDR3 is 14 residues long. CDR1 is SGHRS and CDR2 is YFSETQ in the germline V gene. V was pared by 1 base and J by 6 bases, with 4 bases of the junction left unmatched. CDR3: CASSLPGGTNEQFF. Written as DNA, the CDR3 is TGCGCCAGCAGCTTGCCGGGAGGTACCAATGAGCAGTTCTTC.

The chain links TRBV5-5 to TRBJ2-5; perhaps TRBD2 as D (7 bases). The CDR3 loop spans 15 amino acids. The V end lost 1 base, the J end lost 5 bases, and 15 bases lay between the germline ends. Germline CDR1 is SGHKS and CDR2 is YYEKEE (reference sequence). The CDR3 bases are TGTGCCAGCAGCTTGTTCGGGGGGCGCCAGGAGACCCAGTACTTC. Its protein product is CASSLFGGRQETQYF.

The chain couples TRBV10-2 to TRBJ2-1, with D possibly TRBD1 on 6 matching bases. CDR3 length equals 15 residues. V gave up 2 bases and J gave up 4 bases, with 12 bases separating them. Germline V gene sequence: CDR1 WSHSY, CDR2 SAAADI. The chain's CDR3 is CASSEVRTAYNEQFF. The CDR3 DNA reads TGCGCCAGCAGTGAGGTTCGGACAGCTTACAATGAGCAGTTCTTC.

The chain couples TRBV5-5 to TRBJ1-4; D is ambiguous. Germline assignment: CDR1 SGHKS and CDR2 YYEKEE (reference sequence). V dropped 0 bases and J dropped 6 bases, with 12 bases sitting between them. This CDR3 spans 15 amino acids. CDR3 region: CASSLEGREDEKLFF. CDR3 nucleotides: TGTGCCAGCAGCTTGGAAGGTAGAGAGGATGAAAAACTGTTTTTT.

V is TRBV19 and J is TRBJ2-7, with D perhaps being TRBD1 or TRBD2 (6 bases each). In germline, CDR1 is LNHDA, CDR2 SQIVND (reference sequence). CDR3 length: 14 residues. Trimming cost V 3 bases and J 3 bases, with 12 bases left between them. The CDR3 sequence is CASSIGGGRYEQYF. CDR3 nucleotides: TGTGCCAGTAGTATTGGAGGGGGTCGCTACGAGCAGTACTTC.

The V gene is TRBV6-5, the J gene TRBJ2-1; D remains unclear. Germline V gene lookup returns CDR1 MNHEY and CDR2 SVGAGI. Trimming shortened V by 6 bases and J by 4 bases, and 7 bases separated the two germline ends. The CDR3 has 12 amino acids. CDR3 loop: CASSPGYNEQFF. As DNA, the CDR3 is TGTGCCAGCAGCCCCGGTTACAATGAGCAGTTCTTC.

The chain uses TRBV7-9 and TRBJ1-6, with D perhaps TRBD1 (5 bases). CDR1 is SEHNR and CDR2 is FQNEAQ in the germline V gene (reference sequence). V lost 6 bases to trimming and J lost 9 bases, with 15 bases between them. This CDR3 comprises 14 residues. CDR3 DNA: TGTGCCAGCAGGGGGGACGGGGAAAGTTCACCCCTCCACTTT. Amino acids: CASRGDGESSPLHF.

The chain uses TRBV27 and TRBJ2-7; TRBD1 might be the D (6 bases). V dropped 6 bases and J dropped 0 bases, with 12 bases sitting between them. The germline V gene has CDR1 MNHEY and CDR2 SMNVEV (reference sequence). This CDR3 comprises 14 residues. The DNA for the CDR3 is TGTGCCAGCAGATTGGACAGAGTCTCCTACGAGCAGTACTTC. It specifies CASRLDRVSYEQYF.

CDR3 region: CASSPPGQETQYF. For the CDR3, the DNA is TGTGCCAGCTCACCACCGGGGCAAGAGACCCAGTACTTC. The rearrangement uses TRBV18 and TRBJ2-5, with D unresolved. CDR1 and CDR2 (germline): KGHSH, LQKENI. This CDR3 comprises 13 residues. Trimming removed 0 bases from V and 2 bases from J, with 4 bases in between.

The chain recombines TRBV11-2 with TRBJ2-1; D not certain. Germline V CDR1 and CDR2: SGHAT, FQNNGV. This CDR3 is 13 amino acids long. V lost 5 bases and J lost 3, with 8 bases in between. CDR3 in amino acids: CASSPPYYNEQFF. The CDR3 DNA follows: TGTGCCAGCAGCCCCCCATACTACAATGAGCAGTTCTTC.

In the case of this clone: This CDR3 is also generated by other DNA sequences in the sample. The rearrangement links TRBV7-2 to TRBJ2-5; D not resolved. V dropped 2 bases and J dropped 3 bases, with 7 bases sitting between them. The CDR3 covers 13 residues. The V gene's germline CDR1 is SGHTA and CDR2 FQGNSA. The CDR3 coding sequence is TGTGCCAGCAGCTTATCCTGGAAAGAGACCCAGTACTTC. This encodes CASSLSWKETQYF.

The rearrangement links TRBV25-1 to TRBJ2-2; unclear D gene. V was pared by 5 bases and J by 1 base, with 8 bases between. Per the germline V gene, CDR1 is MGHDK and CDR2 is SYGVNS. This CDR3 region has 14 residues. In DNA form, the CDR3 reads TGTGCCAGCAGTTTCGGGCTGAACACCGGGGAGCTGTTTTTT. The encoded protein is CASSFGLNTGELFF. Variable domain in full (rest from reference TRBV25-1 and TRBJ2-2): EADIYQTPRYLVIGTGKKITLECSQTMGHDKMYWYQQDPGMELHLIHYSYGVNSTEKGDLSSESTVSRIRTEHFPLTLESARPSHTSQYLCASSFGLNTGELFFGEGSRLTVL.

V is TRBV11-2 and J is TRBJ2-7; D is possibly TRBD1 (5 bases). CDR1 and CDR2 (germline): SGHAT, FQNNGV. V was clipped by 3 bases and J by 3 bases, with 12 bases between them. This CDR3 region has 14 residues. CDR3 coding DNA: TGTGCCAGCAGCTTCGGGCAGGGTAGCTACGAGCAGTACTTC. This translates into CASSFGQGSYEQYF.

This chain connects TRBV18 to TRBJ1-3, with a weak D call TRBD1 (5 bases). Germline V lookup: CDR1 KGHSH, CDR2 LQKENI. The germline V and J ends were trimmed by 1 base and 2 bases, with 12 bases remaining between them. The CDR3 contains 16 residues. The CDR3 sequence: CASSPQSGLPGNTIYF. In DNA, the CDR3 is TGTGCCAGCTCACCACAGTCAGGGCTACCTGGAAACACCATATATTTT.

As concerns this clone: Its ends do not fully match the called genes, so a read error is possible. V is TRBV5-1 and J is TRBJ2-3; D possibly uses TRBD1 or TRBD2 (5 bases each). The CDR3 sequence is 14 residues long. Germline CDR1 SGHRS, CDR2 YFSETQ. The CDR3 DNA follows: TGCGTCAGCAGTCGGGACCAAAGCACAGATACGCAGTATTTT. This encodes CVSSRDQSTDTQYF. The full variable domain, with the rest looked up from reference TRBV5-1 and TRBJ2-3, is KAGVTQTPRYLIKTRGQQVTLSCSPISGHRSVSWYQQTPGQGLQFLFEYFSETQRNKGNFPGRFSGRQFSNSRSEMNVSTLELGDSALYLCVSSRDQSTDTQYFGPGTRLTVL.

The chain couples TRBV6-5 to TRBJ2-5; 9 positions match TRBD1. V dropped 4 bases and J dropped 6; count of bases not matched to a gene: 3. This CDR3 is 13 amino acids long. The germline gives CDR1 MNHEY, CDR2 SVGAGI. This chain's CDR3 is CASSSQGAKTQYF. CDR3 sequence (DNA): TGTGCCAGCAGTTCACAGGGGGCAAAGACCCAGTACTTC.

The gene calls are TRBV29-1 and TRBJ1-4; D gene uncertain. This CDR3 region has 12 residues. V was trimmed by 5 bases and J by 6 bases, leaving 10 bases between them. Germline lookup yields CDR1 SQVTM and CDR2 ANQGSEA. The CDR3, as DNA: TGCAGCGTTCGATTGGCAGATGAAAAACTGTTTTTT. Translating it yields CSVRLADEKLFF. The full variable domain, with the rest looked up from reference TRBV29-1 and TRBJ1-4, is SAVISQKPSRDICQRGTSLTIQCQVDSQVTMMFWYRQQPGQSLTLIATANQGSEATYESGFVIDKFPISRPNLTFSTLTVSNMSPEDSSIYLCSVRLADEKLFFGSGTQLSVL.

The V and J genes are TRBV5-1 and TRBJ2-2, with 12 bases lining up with TRBD2. Germline V gene data show CDR1 as SGHRS and CDR2 as YFSETQ. The ends lost 3 bases at V and 6 bases at J; junction bases unmatched: 6. The CDR3 contains 16 residues. The CDR3 DNA reads TGCGCCAGCAGCTCTGCTAGCGGGAGGGCCCCCGGGGAGCTGTTTTTT. Protein: CASSSASGRAPGELFF.

The V and J genes are TRBV11-2 and TRBJ2-2, with TRBD2 matching 8 bases. This CDR3 spans 16 amino acids. Germline-derived CDR1 and CDR2 are SGHAT and FQNNGV. The junction had 3 bases not matched to a gene; V was cut back by 2 bases and J by 1 base. This CDR3 is CASSLLAGGNTGELFF. The CDR3 DNA reads TGTGCCAGCAGCTTACTTGCGGGGGGGAACACCGGGGAGCTGTTTTTT.

This clone occurred a few times. The rearrangement links TRBV5-1 to TRBJ1-1; D might be TRBD1 (5 bases). There are 16 residues in the CDR3. With 6 bases removed from V and 1 base from J, the gap between germline ends came to 19 bases. Germline values: CDR1 SGHRS, CDR2 YFSETQ. CDR3 amino acids: CASTLLTQGRNTEAFF. For the CDR3, the DNA is TGCGCCAGCACCCTCTTGACTCAGGGAAGGAACACTGAAGCTTTCTTT. Supplemented by reference TRBV5-1 and TRBJ1-1, the full variable domain reads KAGVTQTPRYLIKTRGQQVTLSCSPISGHRSVSWYQQTPGQGLQFLFEYFSETQRNKGNFPGRFSGRQFSNSRSEMNVSTLELGDSALYLCASTLLTQGRNTEAFFGQGTRLTVV.

The CDR3 sequence is CASSLAAVNTGELFF. DNA of the CDR3: TGTGCCAGCAGCTTAGCCGCGGTGAACACCGGGGAGCTGTTTTTT. The chain combines TRBV7-6 with TRBJ2-2; D remains ambiguous. CDR1 and CDR2 (germline): SGHVS, FNYEAQ. V was cut by 0 bases and J by 1 base, with 6 bases left in between. This CDR3 spans 15 amino acids. Filled out from reference TRBV7-6 and TRBJ2-2, the complete variable domain reads GAGVSQSPRYKVTKRGQDVALRCDPISGHVSLYWYRQALGQGPEFLTYFNYEAQQDKSGLPNDRFSAERPEGSISTLTIQRTEQRDSAMYRCASSLAAVNTGELFFGEGSRLTVL.

This clone showed up just a few times. The V gene is TRBV5-6, the J gene TRBJ1-5, with TRBD1 matching 8 bases. Trimming at V came to 4 bases and at J to 3 bases, leaving 3 bases not matched to a gene. Germline V gives CDR1 SGHDT, CDR2 YYEEEE. This CDR3 comprises 14 residues. The CDR3 nucleotides read TGTGCCAGCAGCCGGACAGGGCCCAATCAGCCCCAGCATTTT. Protein sequence: CASSRTGPNQPQHF.

The chain couples TRBV29-1 to TRBJ1-1; no firm D call. The CDR3 has 10 residues. V was cut by 6 bases and J by 2 bases, with 4 bases left in between. Germline CDR1 reads SQVTM; CDR2 reads ANQGSEA. The CDR3 DNA sequence: TGCAGCGTCAGAAACACTGAAGCTTTCTTT. Its protein is CSVRNTEAFF. Full variable domain (outside the CDR3, taken from reference TRBV29-1 and TRBJ1-1): SAVISQKPSRDICQRGTSLTIQCQVDSQVTMMFWYRQQPGQSLTLIATANQGSEATYESGFVIDKFPISRPNLTFSTLTVSNMSPEDSSIYLCSVRNTEAFFGQGTRLTVV.